Below are 21 T cell receptor beta chains sequenced from a single sample in a study of cytomegalovirus exposure and HLA in healthy donors. PCR primers comprised 60 Vbeta and 13 Jbeta primers. The data were produced by immunoSEQ multiplex PCR, yet TCRdb's version contains in-frame clones alone and is incomplete. This table holds 150,000 to 200,000 clones, roughly an eighth found once. The source material was PBMCs. The receptors stem from a middle-aged man in good health and CMV-seropositive.

The chain carries TRBV27 and TRBJ1-6; tentative D call: TRBD1 (6 bases). CDR3 length: 16 amino acids. The V end was cut by 5 bases, the J end by 8 bases, with 19 bases between. Germline CDR1 is MNHEY and CDR2 is SMNVEV (reference sequence). In nucleotides, the CDR3 is TGTGCCAGCAGTAGGTCGGGGACACCCCAACATTCACCCCTCCACTTT. It codes for CASSRSGTPQHSPLHF.

V is TRBV10-2 and J is TRBJ1-6; 10 bases agree with TRBD1. Germline lookup yields CDR1 WSHSY and CDR2 SAAADI. This CDR3 comprises 16 residues. The V and J ends lost 7 bases and 8 bases, in that order; junction bases with no gene match: 11. This CDR3 reads CASIGGLGTGDSPLHF. The CDR3 DNA reads as TGCGCCAGCATAGGGGGTCTCGGGACAGGGGATTCACCCCTCCACTTT.

The V and J genes are TRBV7-9 and TRBJ1-4; no definite D call. V dropped 2 bases and J dropped 5 bases, with 12 bases sitting between them. This CDR3 comprises 15 residues. Germline V CDR1 and CDR2: SEHNR, FQNEAQ (reference sequence). CDR3: CASSLNTGKNEKLFF. The CDR3 DNA follows: TGTGCCAGCAGCTTAAACACCGGGAAAAATGAAAAACTGTTTTTT.

In its sample, this clone was seen once. The chain couples TRBV6-6 to TRBJ1-1, with D unresolved. The germline gives CDR1 MNHNY, CDR2 SVGAGI (reference sequence). CDR3 length: 13 amino acids. V dropped 4 bases and J dropped 1 base, with 7 bases sitting between them. The chain's CDR3 is CASSSSRNTEAFF. Here the CDR3 DNA reads TGTGCCAGCAGTTCCTCCCGGAACACTGAAGCTTTCTTT.

The V and J genes are TRBV29-1 and TRBJ2-4, with 7 bases matching TRBD2. Per germline, CDR1 SQVTM and CDR2 ANQGSEA. There are 12 residues in the CDR3. V was clipped by 6 bases and J by 8 bases; unmatched bases: 7. This chain's CDR3 is CSVGEGAHIQYF. The CDR3 DNA follows: TGCAGCGTCGGGGAGGGAGCACACATTCAGTACTTC.

V is TRBV27 and J is TRBJ2-1; 7 bases are a match to TRBD1. V trimming: 6 bases; J trimming: 7 bases; junction bases outside the gene matches: 21. The length of the CDR3 is 18 residues. Germline CDR1 MNHEY, CDR2 SMNVEV (reference sequence). The CDR3 sequence: CASSSLSGATGVRNEQFF. CDR3 sequence (DNA): TGTGCCAGCAGCTCCCTTTCTGGGGCAACAGGGGTGCGGAATGAGCAGTTCTTC.

The table lists this clone with a few counts. The genes are TRBV20-1 and TRBJ2-5; a possible D gene is TRBD2 (5 bases). CDR1 and CDR2 from the germline V gene are DFQATT and SNEGSKA (reference sequence). This CDR3 contains 11 residues. The ends were cut back, 6 bases at V and 5 bases at J, with 10 bases in the middle. In nucleotides, the CDR3 is TGCAGTGCAGGCCCGGGGGAGACCCAGTACTTC. Its translation is CSAGPGETQYF.

In this sample, this clone turned up a few times. This rearrangement joins TRBV7-2 to TRBJ1-2; D is undetermined. The CDR3 extends over 16 amino acids. Per germline, CDR1 SGHTA and CDR2 FQGNSA. V gave up 3 bases and J gave up 0 bases, with 14 bases separating them. The CDR3 here is CASSFGSVPTNYGYTF. DNA for the CDR3: TGTGCCAGCAGCTTCGGTTCGGTACCAACTAACTATGGCTACACCTTC.

This chain joins TRBV10-1 and TRBJ1-4; 8 nucleotides align to TRBD1. This CDR3 spans 16 amino acids. V gave up 2 bases and J gave up 7 bases; unmatched junction bases: 9. Germline values: CDR1 WNHNN, CDR2 SYGVQD (reference sequence). Here the CDR3 DNA reads TGCGCCAGCAGTGAGGTGTACAGGGGGAAAGGTGAAAAACTGTTTTTT. Residues: CASSEVYRGKGEKLFF.

This clone appeared a few times. The chain couples TRBV11-2 to TRBJ2-2; D is ambiguous. The V gene lost 0 bases and the J gene lost 1 base, with 3 bases spanning the gap. The germline gives CDR1 SGHAT, CDR2 FQNNGV. This CDR3 comprises 14 residues. Written as DNA, the CDR3 is TGTGCCAGCAGCTTAGAGCGGAACACCGGGGAGCTGTTTTTT. It encodes CASSLERNTGELFF.

The rearrangement links TRBV9 to TRBJ2-7, with D tentatively TRBD2 (5 bases). The germline gives CDR1 SGDLS, CDR2 YYNGEE. This CDR3 comprises 11 residues. V was cut by 9 bases and J by 6 bases, with 13 bases left in between. The CDR3 region is CATVKAVEQYV. The CDR3 DNA sequence: TGTGCCACCGTGAAAGCGGTCGAGCAGTACGTC.

The CDR3 spells CASSPRQVNTGELFF. The CDR3, as DNA: TGTGCCAGCAGCCCCCGACAGGTGAACACCGGGGAGCTGTTTTTT. V is TRBV14 and J is TRBJ2-2; TRBD1 is a possible D gene (6 bases). V was cut by 4 bases and J by 1 base, with 10 bases left in between. Germline loops: CDR1 SGHDN, CDR2 FVKESK. This CDR3 has 15 amino acids.

This clone was counted only a few times. The rearrangement links TRBV9 to TRBJ1-2; D is perhaps TRBD1 (6 bases). The V end was cut by 2 bases, the J end by 6 bases, with 14 bases between. Germline V lookup: CDR1 SGDLS, CDR2 YYNGEE. There are 14 residues in the CDR3. The CDR3 is CASSVGGAWNGYTF. The CDR3 region has the DNA TGTGCCAGCAGCGTTGGGGGGGCGTGGAATGGCTACACCTTC. The complete variable domain, with remaining parts taken from reference TRBV9 and TRBJ1-2, reads DSGVTQTPKHLITATGQRVTLRCSPRSGDLSVYWYQQSLDQGLQFLIQYYNGEERAKGNILERFSAQQFPDLHSELNLSSLELGDSALYFCASSVGGAWNGYTFGSGTRLTVV.

This rearrangement joins TRBV5-5 to TRBJ1-2; D gene uncertain. V was clipped by 2 bases and J by 2 bases, with 7 bases between them. The CDR3 has 13 amino acids. Germline CDR1 is SGHKS and CDR2 is YYEKEE (reference sequence). The CDR3 region is CASSFGVNYGYTF. The DNA for the CDR3 is TGTGCCAGCAGCTTCGGAGTGAACTATGGCTACACCTTC.

This clone has only a few counts. The chain employs TRBV30 and TRBJ1-6; the D gene is possibly TRBD1 (6 bases). Germline values: CDR1 GTSNPN, CDR2 SVGIG (reference sequence). Trimming removed 4 bases from V and 7 bases from J, with 11 bases in between. The length of the CDR3 is 13 residues. In DNA, the CDR3 is TGTGCCTGGATGGCAGGGGTCAATTCACCCCTCCACTTT. It translates to CAWMAGVNSPLHF. Complete variable domain (other parts from reference TRBV30 and TRBJ1-6): SQTIHQWPATLVQPVGSPLSLECTVEGTSNPNLYWYRQAAGRGLQLLFYSVGIGQISSEVPQNLSASRPQDRQFILSSKKLLLSDSGFYLCAWMAGVNSPLHFGNGTRLTVT.

This clone was found once. The CDR3: CASSLARAEYHQPQHF. CDR3 sequence (DNA): TGTGCCAGCAGCTTAGCGAGGGCAGAATATCATCAGCCCCAGCATTTT. The chain uses TRBV7-8 and TRBJ1-5; D is unclear. The CDR3 is 16 residues long. V gave up 0 bases and J gave up 5 bases, with 14 bases separating them. Germline CDR1 SGHVS, CDR2 FQNEAQ.

About this clone: This sample includes further DNA sequences coding for the same CDR3. The chain couples TRBV7-2 to TRBJ2-3; 14 bases fit TRBD2. The CDR3 runs to 17 residues. The germline gives CDR1 SGHTA, CDR2 FQGNSA. V lost 5 bases and J lost 1; bases outside the gene matches: 5. CDR3 amino acids: CASSPPGLAGGTDTQYF. The CDR3 DNA reads TGTGCCAGCAGCCCTCCGGGACTAGCGGGGGGCACAGATACGCAGTATTTT.

The chain links TRBV6-4 to TRBJ1-5; D call uncertain. The CDR3 runs 16 residues. CDR1 and CDR2 (germline): MRHNA, SNTAGT. V lost 6 bases and J 5 bases, leaving 20 bases between the germline ends. The CDR3 spells CASSRERAFLDQPQHF. CDR3 sequence (DNA): TGTGCCAGCAGCCGTGAACGAGCCTTTCTGGATCAGCCCCAGCATTTT.

The genes are TRBV5-6 and TRBJ1-6; D is unresolved. The CDR3 covers 14 residues. The germline CDR1 and CDR2 sequences are SGHDT and YYEEEE. The ends were cut back, 4 bases at V and 7 bases at J, with 12 bases in the middle. The CDR3 DNA follows: TGTGCCAGCAGCCCGCGAGGAGCAAATTCACCCCTCCACTTT. Amino acids: CASSPRGANSPLHF.

The V call is TRBV7-9, the J call TRBJ2-5; D uncertain. The CDR3 has 12 residues. V lost 2 bases to trimming and J lost 5 bases, with 6 bases between them. The germline V gene encodes CDR1 SEHNR and CDR2 FQNEAQ (reference sequence). CDR3: CASSLTRETQYF. Written as DNA, the CDR3 is TGTGCCAGCAGCTTAACCCGGGAGACCCAGTACTTC.

Only a few counts were recorded for this clone. This chain links TRBV7-2 with TRBJ1-1; possibly TRBD1 for D (6 bases). The CDR3 runs 14 residues. V was trimmed by 4 bases and J by 4 bases, leaving 13 bases between them. Germline V lookup: CDR1 SGHTA, CDR2 FQGNSA. Here the CDR3 reads CASSSRTGSTEAFF. The DNA of the CDR3 is TGTGCCAGCAGCTCGCGAACAGGGTCCACTGAAGCTTTCTTT. The whole variable domain, remainder taken from reference TRBV7-2 and TRBJ1-1, is GAGVSQSPSNKVTEKGKDVELRCDPISGHTALYWYRQSLGQGLEFLIYFQGNSAPDKSGLPSDRFSAERTGGSVSTLTIQRTQQEDSAVYLCASSSRTGSTEAFFGQGTRLTVV.